Described below is a single TCR beta chain sequence and its context. The sample originates from a study of T cell changes during pregnancy in multiple sclerosis. Clones were read by immunoSEQ multiplex PCR, and TCRdb kept only the in-frame ones, dropping some. The repertoire holds 40,000 to 45,000 clones, with approximately 94% as singletons. Per germline, CDR1 SQVTM and CDR2 ANQGSEA. The CDR3 is made up of 14 amino acids. The V and J ends lost 7 bases and 6 bases, in that order; junction bases with no gene match: 13. The chain joins TRBV29-1 to TRBJ2-5; TRBD1 aligns across 8 bases. The sequencing here drew on CD4+ T cells from peripheral blood mononuclear cells, taken in the third trimester of pregnancy. This clonotype originated in a female donor with multiple sclerosis, enrolled in a pregnancy study. CDR3 region: CSAQGALPLKTQYF. CDR3 DNA sequence: TGCAGCGCCCAGGGGGCCCTCCCTTTGAAGACCCAGTACTTC.